These T cell receptor beta chains were read from a single sample in a study of blood T cell repertoires in COVID-19. Here immunoSEQ multiplex PCR was the method, and the copy in TCRdb shows in-frame clones only, minus some. The table records 150,000 or so clones, approximately 86% of them present only once. The material sequenced was peripheral blood. The receptors come from a man in his sixties with COVID-19, enrolled during active disease. Each CDR3 is given with its conserved first and last residue. Fields, in order: CDR3 protein, CDR3 DNA, clone size, V gene, D gene, J gene. A D gene is named only where the DNA matches it firmly. Rows may omit the clone size; those that give it use once, few, many or a size class.

CDR3 protein: CASSQLAGIYEQYF
CDR3 DNA: TGTGCCAGCAGCCAACTAGCGGGTATATACGAGCAGTACTTC
clone size: .
V gene: TRBV3-1/TRBV3-2
D gene: TRBD2
J gene: TRBJ2-7

CDR3 protein: CASSVEGSPGLPGAEAFF
CDR3 DNA: TGTGCCAGCAGCGTAGAGGGGTCCCCAGGCCTCCCTGGGGCTGAAGCTTTCTTT
clone size: .
V gene: TRBV9
D gene: .
J gene: TRBJ1-1

CDR3 protein: CAISELGSGVYEQYF
CDR3 DNA: TGTGCCATCAGTGAGTTGGGCTCAGGGGTTTACGAGCAGTACTTC
clone size: once
V gene: TRBV10-3
D gene: .
J gene: TRBJ2-7

CDR3 protein: CASSQPRQGVEFAFF
CDR3 DNA: TGTGCCAGCAGCCAACCCCGGCAGGGGGTCGAGTTCGCTTTCTTT
clone size: .
V gene: TRBV6-5
D gene: TRBD1
J gene: TRBJ1-1

CDR3 protein: CASSLAGQVTDTQYF
CDR3 DNA: TGTGCCAGCAGCTTAGCCGGACAGGTCACAGATACGCAGTATTTT
clone size: .
V gene: TRBV11-3
D gene: TRBD1
J gene: TRBJ2-3

CDR3 protein: CASSSGGPDTQYF
CDR3 DNA: TGTGCTAGCAGTTCCGGGGGGCCAGATACGCAGTATTTT
clone size: .
V gene: TRBV7-7
D gene: .
J gene: TRBJ2-3

CDR3 protein: CASSPPTSRGLGGGTGELFF
CDR3 DNA: TGTGCCAGCTCACCACCGACTTCGAGGGGACTAGGTGGGGGCACCGGGGAGCTGTTTTTT
clone size: .
V gene: TRBV18
D gene: TRBD2
J gene: TRBJ2-2

CDR3 protein: CAWRTQGTGNTEAFF
CDR3 DNA: TGTGCCTGGAGGACGCAGGGGACCGGGAACACTGAAGCTTTCTTT
clone size: .
V gene: TRBV30
D gene: .
J gene: TRBJ1-1

CDR3 protein: CASSPGGGERGYTF
CDR3 DNA: TGCGCCAGCAGCCCCGGGGGGGGAGAGCGCGGCTACACCTTC
clone size: .
V gene: TRBV5-1
D gene: .
J gene: TRBJ1-2

CDR3 protein: CAIATGGGYEQYF
CDR3 DNA: TGTGCCATAGCGACAGGGGGCGGCTACGAGCAGTACTTC
clone size: .
V gene: TRBV10-3
D gene: TRBD1
J gene: TRBJ2-7

CDR3 protein: CASSGRDRGLVEKLFF
CDR3 DNA: TGTGCCAGCAGTGGCCGGGACAGGGGTTTGGTTGAAAAACTGTTTTTT
clone size: .
V gene: TRBV6-1
D gene: TRBD1
J gene: TRBJ1-4

CDR3 protein: CASSEARNTDTQYF
CDR3 DNA: TGTGCCAGCAGTGAGGCCAGAAACACAGATACGCAGTATTTT
clone size: .
V gene: TRBV6-1
D gene: .
J gene: TRBJ2-3

CDR3 protein: CASSLGGTGTQPQHF
CDR3 DNA: TGTGCCAGCAGCTTAGGAGGGACAGGGACTCAGCCCCAGCATTTT
clone size: once
V gene: TRBV13
D gene: TRBD1
J gene: TRBJ1-5

CDR3 protein: CAWSVQGSTEAFF
CDR3 DNA: TGTGCCTGGAGTGTGCAGGGGAGCACTGAAGCTTTCTTT
clone size: .
V gene: TRBV30
D gene: .
J gene: TRBJ1-1

CDR3 protein: CASSSTPGQVAPYEQYF
CDR3 DNA: TGTGCCAGCAGCTCGACCCCGGGACAAGTAGCCCCCTACGAGCAGTACTTC
clone size: .
V gene: TRBV5-5
D gene: .
J gene: TRBJ2-7